These 17 T cell receptor beta chains share one sample of origin, sequenced in a study of blood T cell repertoires in COVID-19. The method was immunoSEQ multiplex PCR; TCRdb's version includes in-frame clones alone and lacks a portion of them. The repertoire holds under 200,000 clones, with roughly 84% as singletons. Sequences were obtained from PBMCs or T cells enriched from blood (not recorded which). The receptor source for this set is a woman in her sixties who had recovered from COVID-19.

Regarding this clone: This sample also contains other DNA sequences that code for the same CDR3. V and J are TRBV3-1 (or the pseudogene TRBV3-2) and TRBJ2-7; TRBD1 agrees at 8 bases. The junction had 2 bases not matched to a gene; V was cut back by 4 bases and J by 3 bases. Looked up from germline, CDR1 is LGHDT and CDR2 is YNNKEL (reference sequence). This CDR3 has 13 amino acids. DNA of the CDR3: TGTGCCAGCAGCCCAGGACAGGGCTACGAGCAGTACTTC. This encodes CASSPGQGYEQYF.

J is TRBJ1-1 and V is TRBV27, with 8 bases aligning to TRBD1. From germline, CDR1 is MNHEY and CDR2 SMNVEV (reference sequence). The CDR3 extends over 15 amino acids. J gave up 0 bases and V 6 bases, and 6 bases lay outside the gene matches. Here the CDR3 DNA reads TGTGCCAGCAGCTTCATACAGGGGGTGAACACTGAAGCTTTCTTT. Translating gives CASSFIQGVNTEAFF.

The V call is TRBV4-2, the J call TRBJ2-5; 9 positions agree with TRBD2. Unmatched junction bases numbered 7, after V lost 0 bases and J lost 2 bases. CDR3 length: 17 residues. Looked up from germline, CDR1 is LGHNA and CDR2 is YNFKEQ. CDR3 coding DNA: TGTGCCAGCAGCCAAGAGCCTAGCGGGACGATGCAAGAGACCCAGTACTTC. Its translation: CASSQEPSGTMQETQYF.

This clone came up a few times. The V call is TRBV5-1, the J call TRBJ2-3; no clear D. The CDR3 is 17 amino acids. V shed 1 base and J shed 3 bases, with 18 bases lying between them. The germline V gene encodes CDR1 SGHRS and CDR2 YFSETQ. The CDR3 region is CASSLKSAGPQTDTQYF. The DNA for the CDR3 is TGCGCCAGCAGCTTGAAGTCGGCAGGTCCCCAAACAGATACGCAGTATTTT. Complete variable domain (other parts from reference TRBV5-1 and TRBJ2-3): KAGVTQTPRYLIKTRGQQVTLSCSPISGHRSVSWYQQTPGQGLQFLFEYFSETQRNKGNFPGRFSGRQFSNSRSEMNVSTLELGDSALYLCASSLKSAGPQTDTQYFGPGTRLTVL.

The chain is built from TRBV7-8 and TRBJ1-1, with a weak D call TRBD1 (5 bases). Germline V gene lookup returns CDR1 SGHVS and CDR2 FQNEAQ. Trimming stripped 5 bases from V and 0 bases from J, with 10 bases between. CDR3 length: 14 residues. The CDR3 spells CASSRNRMNTEAFF. DNA for the CDR3: TGTGCCAGCAGCAGGAACAGGATGAACACTGAAGCTTTCTTT.

The chain couples TRBV7-2 to TRBJ2-1; 9 positions agree with TRBD2. Germline CDR1 is SGHTA and CDR2 is FQGNSA. CDR3 length: 16 residues. Trimming removed 6 bases from V and 5 bases from J; junction bases left unmatched: 11. The CDR3, as DNA: TGTGCCAGCAGTACGAGGTCTAGCGGGGTCCACAATGAGCAGTTCTTC. It is translated as CASSTRSSGVHNEQFF.

The gene calls are TRBV5-1 and TRBJ2-1; a weak D match, TRBD2 (5 bases). CDR3 length equals 14 residues. The germline V gene encodes CDR1 SGHRS and CDR2 YFSETQ. V was clipped by 0 bases and J by 8 bases, with 12 bases between them. Written as DNA, the CDR3 is TGCGCCAGCAGCTTGGTACCTGCGGGCGATGAGCAGTTCTTC. Translation: CASSLVPAGDEQFF.

The V and J genes are TRBV5-1 and TRBJ1-2; 7 bases agree with TRBD1. The germline CDR1 and CDR2 sequences are SGHRS and YFSETQ. This CDR3 has 15 amino acids. V was pared by 4 bases and J by 1 base, with 7 bases of the junction left unmatched. CDR3 nucleotide sequence: TGCGCCAGCAGCCGGACAGGACGGGATAACTATGGCTACACCTTC. The encoded protein is CASSRTGRDNYGYTF.

This chain joins TRBV9 and TRBJ1-6; D is perhaps TRBD1 (6 bases). The CDR3 sequence is 15 residues long. Germline V gene sequence: CDR1 SGDLS, CDR2 YYNGEE. V was cut by 0 bases and J by 11 bases, with 15 bases left in between. CDR3 DNA sequence: TGTGCCAGCAGCGTAGATGGGACAACCGCCCCACCCCTCCACTTT. It translates to CASSVDGTTAPPLHF.

The CDR3 coding sequence is TGCAGCGTGTCCCCTGGGACAGGTTGGGGAGGAGCTTTCTTT. The encoded protein is CSVSPGTGWGGAFF. The rearrangement links TRBV29-1 to TRBJ1-1, with 8 positions matching TRBD1. The CDR3 sequence is 14 residues long. Germline V gives CDR1 SQVTM, CDR2 ANQGSEA. V lost 6 bases to trimming and J lost 10 bases; unmatched junction nucleotides: 16.

This clone has only a few counts. V usage is TRBV5-4 and J usage is TRBJ1-2; tentative D call: TRBD1 (6 bases). The CDR3 runs 16 residues. The V gene's germline CDR1 is SGHNT and CDR2 YYREEE (reference sequence). V was clipped by 4 bases and J by 0 bases, with 16 bases between them. The CDR3, as DNA: TGTGCCAGCAGCGCGGGGGGGGCCGCTTCTAACTATGGCTACACCTTC. It yields the protein CASSAGGAASNYGYTF.

There are a few counts of this clone. The V gene is TRBV7-8, the J gene TRBJ2-1; D may be TRBD1 (5 bases). Germline V gene data show CDR1 as SGHVS and CDR2 as FQNEAQ. The CDR3 extends over 13 amino acids. Trimming took off 5 bases at V and 8 bases at J, with 13 bases between the two ends. This CDR3 reads CASSMPARDEQFF. The CDR3 nucleotides are TGTGCCAGCAGCATGCCCGCCAGGGATGAGCAGTTCTTC.

The J gene is TRBJ1-3, the V gene TRBV28, with D tentatively TRBD1 (6 bases). CDR1 and CDR2 from the germline V gene are MDHEN and SYDVKM. The CDR3 covers 13 residues. The germline V and J ends were trimmed by 6 bases and 7 bases, with 13 bases remaining between them. The CDR3 nucleotides read TGTGCCAGCAGGGAGGCGCAGGGGAACACCATATATTTT. This sequence encodes CASREAQGNTIYF.

The genes are TRBV18 and TRBJ1-1, with 8 bases lining up with TRBD1. CDR3 size: 15 residues. Germline lookup yields CDR1 KGHSH and CDR2 LQKENI. V shed 3 bases and J 4 bases; nucleotides not matched to a gene: 7. CDR3 protein: CASSPGPGGGTEAFF. As DNA, the CDR3 is TGTGCCAGCTCACCGGGACCAGGGGGCGGCACTGAAGCTTTCTTT.

J is TRBJ2-4 and V is TRBV29-1; TRBD2 matches 12 bases. After removal of 7 bases from V and 4 bases from J, the junction contained 2 bases not matched to a gene. The CDR3 length is 13 residues. CDR1 and CDR2 (germline): SQVTM, ANQGSEA. The DNA of the CDR3 is TGCAGCGGTGGGACTAGCGGGAAAAACATTCAGTACTTC. Residues: CSGGTSGKNIQYF. Full variable domain (outside the CDR3, taken from reference TRBV29-1 and TRBJ2-4): SAVISQKPSRDICQRGTSLTIQCQVDSQVTMMFWYRQQPGQSLTLIATANQGSEATYESGFVIDKFPISRPNLTFSTLTVSNMSPEDSSIYLCSGGTSGKNIQYFGAGTRLSVL.

The CDR3 here is CASSRGQETQYF. The DNA for the CDR3 is TGCGCCAGCAGCAGAGGTCAAGAGACCCAGTACTTC. V gene TRBV10-2 combines with J gene TRBJ2-5; unclear D gene. CDR1 and CDR2 from the germline V gene are WSHSY and SAAADI. The CDR3 sequence is 12 residues long. Trimming removed 6 bases at V and 2 bases at J, with 7 bases between.

The genes are TRBV24-1 and TRBJ2-7; 9 nucleotides line up with TRBD1. Germline CDR1 and CDR2: KGHDR and SFDVKD. There are 17 residues in the CDR3. V dropped 3 bases and J dropped 3; count of bases not matched to a gene: 11. This CDR3 reads CATSDDQGQGRGYEQYF. The CDR3 nucleotides read TGTGCCACCAGTGATGACCAGGGACAGGGAAGGGGCTACGAGCAGTACTTC.